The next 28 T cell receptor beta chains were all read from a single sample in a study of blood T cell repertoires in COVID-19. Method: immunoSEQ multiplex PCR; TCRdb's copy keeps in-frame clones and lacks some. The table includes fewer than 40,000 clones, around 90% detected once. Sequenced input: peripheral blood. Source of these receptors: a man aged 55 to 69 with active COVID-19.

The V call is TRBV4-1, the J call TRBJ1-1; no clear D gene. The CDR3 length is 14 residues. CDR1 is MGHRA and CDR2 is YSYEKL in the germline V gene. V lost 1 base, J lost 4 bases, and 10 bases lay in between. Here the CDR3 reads CASSQGRVLTEAFF. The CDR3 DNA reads TGCGCCAGCAGCCAAGGGAGGGTTCTCACTGAAGCTTTCTTT.

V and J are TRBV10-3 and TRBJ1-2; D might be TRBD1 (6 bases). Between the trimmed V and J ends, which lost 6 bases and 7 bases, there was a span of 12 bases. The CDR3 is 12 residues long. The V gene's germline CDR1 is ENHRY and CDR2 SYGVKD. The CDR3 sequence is CAISISGAGYTF. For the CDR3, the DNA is TGTGCCATCAGCATCTCAGGGGCTGGCTACACCTTC.

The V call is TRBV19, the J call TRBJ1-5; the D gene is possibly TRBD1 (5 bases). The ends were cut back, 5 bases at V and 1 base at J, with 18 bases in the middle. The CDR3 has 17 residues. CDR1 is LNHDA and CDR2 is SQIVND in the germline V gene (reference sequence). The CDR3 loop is CASSSGQGDGSNQPQHF. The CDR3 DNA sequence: TGTGCCAGTAGTTCAGGCCAGGGCGACGGGAGCAATCAGCCCCAGCATTTT.

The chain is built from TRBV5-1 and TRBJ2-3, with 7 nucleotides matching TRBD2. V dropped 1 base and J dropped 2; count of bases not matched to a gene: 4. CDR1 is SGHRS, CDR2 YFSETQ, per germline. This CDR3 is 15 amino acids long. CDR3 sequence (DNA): TGCGCCAGCAGCTTGTCTGCGGGAGTCACAGATACGCAGTATTTT. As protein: CASSLSAGVTDTQYF.

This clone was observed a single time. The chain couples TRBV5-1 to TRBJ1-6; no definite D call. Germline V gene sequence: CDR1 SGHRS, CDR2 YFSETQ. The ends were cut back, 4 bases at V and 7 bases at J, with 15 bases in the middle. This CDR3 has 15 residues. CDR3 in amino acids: CASSLQLSGNSPLHF. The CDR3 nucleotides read TGCGCCAGCAGCCTACAACTCTCGGGAAATTCACCCCTCCACTTT. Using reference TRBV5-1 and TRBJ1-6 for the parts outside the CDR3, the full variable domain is KAGVTQTPRYLIKTRGQQVTLSCSPISGHRSVSWYQQTPGQGLQFLFEYFSETQRNKGNFPGRFSGRQFSNSRSEMNVSTLELGDSALYLCASSLQLSGNSPLHFGNGTRLTVT.

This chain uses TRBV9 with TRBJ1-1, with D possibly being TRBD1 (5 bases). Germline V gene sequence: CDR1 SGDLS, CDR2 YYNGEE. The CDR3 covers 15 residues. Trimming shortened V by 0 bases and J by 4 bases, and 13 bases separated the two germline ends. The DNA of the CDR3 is TGTGCCAGCAGCGTAGATGGCCAGGGCGGCACTGAAGCTTTCTTT. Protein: CASSVDGQGGTEAFF.

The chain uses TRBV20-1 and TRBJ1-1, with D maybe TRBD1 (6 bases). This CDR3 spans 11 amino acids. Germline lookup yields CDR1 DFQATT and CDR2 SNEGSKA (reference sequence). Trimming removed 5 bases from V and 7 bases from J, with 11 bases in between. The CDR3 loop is CSALRTVEAFF. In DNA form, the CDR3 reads TGCAGTGCTCTCAGGACAGTTGAAGCTTTCTTT.

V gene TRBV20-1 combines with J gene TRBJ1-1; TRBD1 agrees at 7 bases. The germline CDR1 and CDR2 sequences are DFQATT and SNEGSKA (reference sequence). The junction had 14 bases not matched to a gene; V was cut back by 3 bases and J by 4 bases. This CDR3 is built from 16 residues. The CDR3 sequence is CSASRSRGAPSTEAFF. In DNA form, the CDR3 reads TGCAGTGCTAGTAGGTCCAGGGGGGCCCCAAGCACTGAAGCTTTCTTT.

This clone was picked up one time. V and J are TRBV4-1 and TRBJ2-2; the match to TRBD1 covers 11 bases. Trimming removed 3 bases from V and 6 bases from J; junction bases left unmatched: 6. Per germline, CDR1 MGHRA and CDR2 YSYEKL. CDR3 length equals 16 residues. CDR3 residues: CASSQGTGGDAGELFF. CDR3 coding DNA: TGCGCCAGCAGCCAGGGGACAGGGGGTGACGCCGGGGAGCTGTTTTTT.

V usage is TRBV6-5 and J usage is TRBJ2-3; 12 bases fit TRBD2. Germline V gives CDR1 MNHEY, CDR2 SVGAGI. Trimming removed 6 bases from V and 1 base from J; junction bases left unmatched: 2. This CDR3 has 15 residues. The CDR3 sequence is CASRRLAGGTDTQYF. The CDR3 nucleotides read TGTGCCAGCAGGAGACTAGCGGGGGGCACAGATACGCAGTATTTT.

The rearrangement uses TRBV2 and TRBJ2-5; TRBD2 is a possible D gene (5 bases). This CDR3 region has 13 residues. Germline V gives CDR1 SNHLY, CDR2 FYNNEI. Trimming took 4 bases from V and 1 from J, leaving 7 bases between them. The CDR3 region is CASSGLAQETQYF. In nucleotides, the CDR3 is TGTGCCAGCAGTGGGCTAGCCCAAGAGACCCAGTACTTC.

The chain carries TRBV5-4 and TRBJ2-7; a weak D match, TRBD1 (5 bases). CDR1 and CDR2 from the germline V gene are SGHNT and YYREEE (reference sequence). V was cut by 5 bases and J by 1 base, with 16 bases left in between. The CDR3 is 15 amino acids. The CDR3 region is CASRVDLQGSYEQYF. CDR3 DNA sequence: TGTGCCAGCAGGGTGGACCTCCAGGGATCCTACGAGCAGTACTTC.

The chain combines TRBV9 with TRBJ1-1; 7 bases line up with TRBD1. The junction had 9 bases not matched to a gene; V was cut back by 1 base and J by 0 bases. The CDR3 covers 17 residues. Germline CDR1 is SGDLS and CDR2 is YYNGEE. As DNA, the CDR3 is TGTGCCAGCAGCGTATCCGGGACAGTGACTTTGAACACTGAAGCTTTCTTT. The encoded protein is CASSVSGTVTLNTEAFF.

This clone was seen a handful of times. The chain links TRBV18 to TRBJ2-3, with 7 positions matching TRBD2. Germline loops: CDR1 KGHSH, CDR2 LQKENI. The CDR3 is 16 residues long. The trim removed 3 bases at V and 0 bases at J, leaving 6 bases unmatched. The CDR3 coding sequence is TGTGCCAGCTCACCTAATTCGGGGGGAAGCACAGATACGCAGTATTTT. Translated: CASSPNSGGSTDTQYF.

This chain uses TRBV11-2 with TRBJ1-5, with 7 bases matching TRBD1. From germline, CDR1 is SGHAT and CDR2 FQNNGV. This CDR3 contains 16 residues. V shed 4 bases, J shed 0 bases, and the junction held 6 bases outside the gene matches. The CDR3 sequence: CASSSGTAYSNQPQHF. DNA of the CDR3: TGTGCCAGCAGCTCAGGGACAGCCTATAGCAATCAGCCCCAGCATTTT.

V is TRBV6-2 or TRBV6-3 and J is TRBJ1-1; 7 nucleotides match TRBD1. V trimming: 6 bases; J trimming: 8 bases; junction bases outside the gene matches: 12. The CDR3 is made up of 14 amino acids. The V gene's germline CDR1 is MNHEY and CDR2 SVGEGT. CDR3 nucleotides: TGTGCCAGCAGCCGAATGACAGGGCTAGTGGAAGCTTTCTTT. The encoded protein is CASSRMTGLVEAFF.

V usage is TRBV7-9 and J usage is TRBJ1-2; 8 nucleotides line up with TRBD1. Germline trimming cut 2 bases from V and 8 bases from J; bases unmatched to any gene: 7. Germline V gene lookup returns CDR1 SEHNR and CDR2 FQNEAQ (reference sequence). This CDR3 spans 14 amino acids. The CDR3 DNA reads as TGTGCCAGCAGCTTACAGGGGGCCTCTCGGGGCTACACCTTC. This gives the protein CASSLQGASRGYTF.

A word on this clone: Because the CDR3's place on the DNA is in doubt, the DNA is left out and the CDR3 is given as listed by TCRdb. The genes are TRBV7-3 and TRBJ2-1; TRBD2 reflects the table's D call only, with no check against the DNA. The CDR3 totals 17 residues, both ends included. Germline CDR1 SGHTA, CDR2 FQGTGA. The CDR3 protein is CASSFGPGRGADNEQFF.

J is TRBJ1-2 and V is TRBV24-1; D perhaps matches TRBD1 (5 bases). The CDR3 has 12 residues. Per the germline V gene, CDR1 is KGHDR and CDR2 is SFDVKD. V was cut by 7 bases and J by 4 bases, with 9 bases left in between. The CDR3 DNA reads TGTGCCACCAGCGCGGGGACCTATGGCTACACCTTC. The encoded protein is CATSAGTYGYTF.

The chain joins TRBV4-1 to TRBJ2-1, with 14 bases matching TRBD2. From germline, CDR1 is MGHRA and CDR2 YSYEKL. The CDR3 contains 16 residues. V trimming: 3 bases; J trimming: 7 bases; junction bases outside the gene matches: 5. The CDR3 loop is CASSHQGLAGVNEQFF. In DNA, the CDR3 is TGCGCCAGCAGCCACCAGGGACTAGCGGGGGTTAATGAGCAGTTCTTC.

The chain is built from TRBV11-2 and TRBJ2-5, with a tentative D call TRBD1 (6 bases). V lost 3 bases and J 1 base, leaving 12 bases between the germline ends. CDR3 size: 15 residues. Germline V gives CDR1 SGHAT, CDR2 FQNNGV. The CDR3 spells CASSLQGTFQETQYF. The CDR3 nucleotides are TGTGCCAGCAGCTTGCAGGGGACCTTCCAAGAGACCCAGTACTTC.

The CDR3 DNA follows: TGCGCCAGCAGCGTTACAGGGTTAGCAGATACGCAGTATTTT. Translation: CASSVTGLADTQYF. V and J are TRBV5-1 and TRBJ2-3; a weak D match, TRBD1 (6 bases). The CDR3 runs to 14 residues. Trimming shortened V by 4 bases and J by 4 bases, and 13 bases separated the two germline ends. Germline V gene data show CDR1 as SGHRS and CDR2 as YFSETQ.

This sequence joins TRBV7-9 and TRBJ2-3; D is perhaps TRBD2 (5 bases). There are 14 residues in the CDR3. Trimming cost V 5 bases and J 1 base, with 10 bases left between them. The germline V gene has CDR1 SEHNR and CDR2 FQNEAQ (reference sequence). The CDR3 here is CASSPGLRTDTQYF. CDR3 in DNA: TGTGCCAGCAGCCCAGGACTTCGCACAGATACGCAGTATTTT.

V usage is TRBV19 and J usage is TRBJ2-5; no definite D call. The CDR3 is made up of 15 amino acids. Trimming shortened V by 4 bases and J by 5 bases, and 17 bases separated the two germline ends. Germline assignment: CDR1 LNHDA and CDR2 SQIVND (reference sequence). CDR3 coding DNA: TGTGCCAGTAGTAGATGGAACTCACCCGGGGAGACCCAGTACTTC. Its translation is CASSRWNSPGETQYF.

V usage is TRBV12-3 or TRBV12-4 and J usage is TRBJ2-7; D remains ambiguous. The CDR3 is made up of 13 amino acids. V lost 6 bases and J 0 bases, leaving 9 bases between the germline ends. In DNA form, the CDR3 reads TGTGCCAGCAGAAAAGACAACTCCTACGAGCAGTACTTC. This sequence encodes CASRKDNSYEQYF.

The CDR3 spells CASSPFPRVRGTGELFF. As DNA, the CDR3 is TGTGCCAGCAGCCCTTTCCCCAGGGTGAGAGGAACCGGGGAGCTGTTTTTT. This chain connects TRBV28 to TRBJ2-2, with a tentative D call TRBD1 (5 bases). CDR3 length: 17 residues. V was cut by 6 bases and J by 5 bases, with 22 bases left in between. Germline V gene data show CDR1 as MDHEN and CDR2 as SYDVKM.

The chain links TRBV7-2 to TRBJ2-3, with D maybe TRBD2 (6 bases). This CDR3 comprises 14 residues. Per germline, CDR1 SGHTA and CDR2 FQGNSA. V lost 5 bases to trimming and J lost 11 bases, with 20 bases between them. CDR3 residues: CASSPPLRETGQYF. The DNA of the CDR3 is TGTGCCAGCAGCCCCCCTCTTCGGGAGACGGGGCAGTATTTT.

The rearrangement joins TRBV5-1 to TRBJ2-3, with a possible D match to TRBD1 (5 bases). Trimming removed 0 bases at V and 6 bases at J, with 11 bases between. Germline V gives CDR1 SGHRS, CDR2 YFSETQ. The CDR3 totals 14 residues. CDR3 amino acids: CASSLGQYADTQYF. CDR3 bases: TGCGCCAGCAGCTTGGGACAGTATGCGGATACGCAGTATTTT.